This T cell receptor beta chain was sequenced for a study of T cells in localized non-small cell lung cancer. The protocol was immunoSEQ multiplex PCR, while the TCRdb copy is restricted to in-frame clones and leaves out a portion. The repertoire holds about 18,000 clones, with 75% to 90% as singletons. The germline V gene has CDR1 MGHRA and CDR2 YSYEKL. The length of the CDR3 is 19 residues. Trimming at V came to 0 bases and at J to 4 bases, leaving 13 bases not matched to a gene. This clone has a handful of counts. The sequencing here drew on peripheral blood, taken before any cancer treatment. The chain employs TRBV4-1 and TRBJ2-5; 11 bases match TRBD2. The receptor was isolated from a male donor at least 60 years old with stage II squamous cell lung carcinoma. In DNA, the CDR3 is TGCGCCAGCAGCCAAGATACCGGGAGTAGCGGGAGGGAGGGAGAGACCCAGTACTTC. This translates into CASSQDTGSSGREGETQYF.